This paragraph reports one TCR beta chain. Cohorts were assigned according to the clinical history that participants reported. Unmatched junction bases numbered 6, after V lost 5 bases and J lost 3 bases. The V gene's germline CDR1 is SNHLY and CDR2 FYNNEI. The CDR3 contains 15 residues. The data belong to a study of blood T cell repertoires in COVID-19. Study as a whole: The United States, Italy and Spain supplied acute and convalescent COVID-19 samples. Sample material is recorded as cDNA or gDNA derived from T cells, B-cell-depleted T cells, or PBMCs.

Some clones are missing from TCRdb's copy, which holds only in-frame ones; the method was immunoSEQ multiplex PCR. Among about 63,000 clones listed, more than 80% were seen once. The sequencing sample was made of PBMCs or T cells enriched from blood (not recorded which). The origin of this receptor is a woman between 40 and 50 years old with acute COVID-19. The chain employs TRBV2 and TRBJ1-5; 8 bases are shared with TRBD1. The CDR3 protein is CASSYGQGPNQPQHF. DNA for the CDR3: TGTGCCAGCAGTTATGGACAGGGTCCCAATCAGCCCCAGCATTTT.